The rows below give T cell receptor beta chains drawn from one sample of a study of T cells in Graves' hyperthyroidism and ophthalmopathy. TCRdb processed the multiplex PCR reads anew with MiXCR; each CDR3 protein has one entry. Among 300,000 to 450,000 distinct CDR3 sequences listed, less than 15% were seen once. Input material: blood. These receptors came from a woman between 18 and 29 years old with Graves' hyperthyroidism. Each CDR3 is given with its conserved first and last residue. The order of the fields is V gene, clone size, J gene, D gene, CDR3 protein, CDR3 DNA. The D gene is left open where the match is weak. Where a row states a size, it is once, few, many or the class of an expanded clone; other rows omit it.

>TRBV6-1|many|TRBJ2-5|.
CASSFSDRGLTQYF
TGTGCCAGCAGTTTTTCCGACCGAGGGTTGACCCAGTACTTC
>TRBV6-8|many|TRBJ1-6|.
CASSPMARQTRRFSNSPLHF
TGTGCCAGCAGCCCGATGGCGAGACAGACCCGAAGGTTTAGCAATTCACCCCTCCACTTT
>TRBV20-1|few|TRBJ1-2|.
CSASLASGTIGYGYTF
TGCAGTGCTAGCCTCGCCTCCGGGACGATTGGGTATGGCTACACCTTC
>TRBV3-1|.|TRBJ2-1|TRBD2
CASSQDLYGGLAGLNEQFF
TGTGCCAGCAGCCAAGATTTGTACGGGGGACTAGCGGGGCTCAATGAGCAGTTCTTC
>TRBV19|.|TRBJ1-2|TRBD1
CASQQGVGYTF
TGTGCCAGCCAACAGGGGGTTGGCTACACCTTC
>TRBV5-4|few|TRBJ2-2|TRBD1
CASPGSFRGTGNGELFF
TGTGCCAGCCCCGGGTCGTTCCGGGGGACAGGCAACGGGGAGCTGTTTTTT
>TRBV9|many|TRBJ2-1|TRBD2
CASTGLAGVSYNEQFF
TGTGCCAGCACCGGGCTAGCGGGGGTTTCCTACAATGAGCAGTTCTTC
>TRBV28|many|TRBJ1-1|.
CASVQGGESTEAFF
TGTGCCAGCGTACAGGGAGGGGAGAGCACTGAAGCTTTCTTT
>TRBV5-1|many|TRBJ1-6|.
CASSPGFFPSPLHF
TGCGCCAGCAGCCCTGGCTTCTTTCCTTCACCCCTCCACTTT
>TRBV18|many|TRBJ2-3|.
CASSPPSSTDTQYF
TGTGCCAGCTCACCACCTTCTAGCACAGATACGCAGTATTTT
>TRBV9|.|TRBJ1-2|.
CASSVGTVANYGYTF
TGTGCCAGCAGCGTAGGGACCGTCGCTAACTATGGCTACACCTTC
>TRBV2|.|TRBJ1-6|TRBD1
CASTPDRGYSPLHF
TGTGCCAGCACACCTGACAGGGGCTATTCACCCCTCCACTTT
>TRBV2|many|TRBJ1-5|.
CASTPGLRRDQPQHF
TGTGCCAGCACCCCCGGCCTCCGAAGGGATCAGCCCCAGCATTTT
>TRBV6-1|.|TRBJ1-5|.
CASVGAPYSNQPQHF
TGTGCCAGCGTGGGGGCCCCCTATAGCAATCAGCCCCAGCATTTT
>TRBV20-1|.|TRBJ1-6|.
CSAMGQGLSPLHF
TGCAGTGCTATGGGGCAGGGGCTTTCACCCCTCCACTTT
>TRBV6-1|.|TRBJ2-5|TRBD1
CASRPRGTGFPKETQYF
TGTGCCAGCAGACCCAGGGGGACAGGGTTTCCCAAAGAGACCCAGTACTTC
>TRBV27|many|TRBJ1-2|.
CASSPWGGGNSGYTF
TGTGCCAGCAGCCCCTGGGGAGGGGGAAACTCTGGCTACACCTTC
>TRBV14|.|TRBJ2-3|.
CASSQDRSDTQYF
TGTGCCAGCAGCCAAGACCGGTCCGATACGCAGTATTTT
>TRBV11-2|many|TRBJ2-7|TRBD2
CASSRTSGSYEQYF
TGTGCCAGCAGCAGAACTAGCGGGAGCTACGAGCAGTACTTC
>TRBV10-3|.|TRBJ2-4|TRBD2
CAISEPGLAGAKNIQYF
TGTGCCATCAGTGAACCTGGACTAGCGGGAGCCAAAAACATTCAGTACTTC
>TRBV12-3/TRBV12-4|many|TRBJ2-3|.
CASSLLAEGEDPYTDTQYF
TGTGCCAGCAGTTTGCTAGCCGAGGGGGAAGACCCTTACACAGATACGCAGTATTTT
>TRBV6-1|many|TRBJ1-4|.
CASSEAFRINEKLFF
TGTGCCAGCAGTGAAGCGTTCAGGATTAATGAAAAACTGTTTTTT
>TRBV6-1|many|TRBJ1-5|.
CASSENTVQPQHF
TGTGCCAGCAGTGAAAATACCGTCCAGCCCCAGCATTTT
>TRBV12-3/TRBV12-4|many|TRBJ1-6|.
CASTRTGVESPLHF
TGTGCCAGCACCCGGACCGGCGTAGAATCACCCCTCCACTTT
>TRBV15|many|TRBJ2-3|.
CATRESLIADTQYF
TGTGCCACCAGAGAAAGCCTTATAGCAGATACGCAGTATTTT
>TRBV20-1|many|TRBJ1-4|.
CSARDRGDDTVVFANEKLFF
TGCAGTGCTAGAGATCGGGGGGACGATACAGTGGTTTTTGCTAATGAAAAACTGTTTTTT
>TRBV20-1|many|TRBJ2-1|.
CSADLLAASYNEQFF
TGCAGTGCCGACTTACTAGCTGCCTCCTACAATGAGCAGTTCTTC
>TRBV4-2|few|TRBJ2-5|.
CASSQVQSGPRVEAQYF
TGTGCCAGCAGCCAAGTTCAAAGCGGGCCTCGAGTCGAGGCCCAGTACTTC
>TRBV29-1|.|TRBJ2-1|TRBD2
CSVTGGPRNEQFF
TGCAGCGTTACGGGGGGGCCAAGGAATGAGCAGTTCTTC
>TRBV4-1|many|TRBJ1-2|.
CASSHTASYGYTF
TGCGCCAGCAGCCATACGGCGAGCTATGGCTACACCTTC
>TRBV28|many|TRBJ1-5|.
CASTRAYSNQPQHF
TGTGCCAGCACACGCGCCTATAGCAATCAGCCCCAGCATTTT
>TRBV2|many|TRBJ2-5|.
CASNEGHHRMETQYF
TGTGCCAGCAACGAGGGGCACCACCGCATGGAGACCCAGTACTTC
>TRBV2|few|TRBJ2-3|.
CASSEESGATQYF
TGTGCCAGCAGTGAAGAGTCAGGGGCTACGCAGTATTTT
>TRBV6-1|few|TRBJ2-4|.
CASSDPGAKNIQYF
TGTGCCAGCAGTGACCCGGGAGCCAAAAACATTCAGTACTTC
>TRBV11-2|many|TRBJ2-5|.
CASSLVFRETQYF
TGTGCCAGCAGCTTAGTTTTCCGAGAGACCCAGTACTTC
>TRBV9|.|TRBJ2-1|TRBD2
CASSVGGIDEQFF
TGTGCCAGCAGCGTGGGGGGGATCGATGAGCAGTTCTTC
>TRBV18|many|TRBJ2-1|TRBD1
CASSQDRGHNEQFF
TGTGCCAGCTCACAGGACAGGGGGCACAATGAGCAGTTCTTC
>TRBV29-1|many|TRBJ1-4|TRBD1
CSGIGTEATNEKLFF
TGCAGCGGGATCGGGACAGAAGCAACTAATGAAAAACTGTTTTTT
>TRBV5-1|.|TRBJ2-1|TRBD2
CASSLTNLAVSYNEQFF
TGCGCCAGCAGCTTGACGAATCTAGCGGTCTCCTACAATGAGCAGTTCTTC
>TRBV7-3|many|TRBJ2-1|.
CASSLGRAGNEQFF
TGTGCCAGCAGCTTAGGGCGGGCTGGCAATGAGCAGTTCTTC
>TRBV10-3|many|TRBJ2-1|TRBD2
CAISDLAGLSYNEQFF
TGTGCCATCAGTGACTTAGCGGGACTCTCCTACAATGAGCAGTTCTTC
>TRBV15|many|TRBJ2-1|TRBD1
CATSRDLNRGNEQFF
TGTGCCACCAGCAGAGATCTGAACAGGGGGAATGAGCAGTTCTTC
>TRBV2|many|TRBJ1-4|.
CASSEAPGGYHNEKLFF
TGTGCCAGCAGTGAAGCGCCGGGGGGGTACCATAATGAAAAACTGTTTTTT
>TRBV7-9|many|TRBJ2-3|.
CASISSADTQYF
TGTGCCAGCATCTCTAGCGCAGATACGCAGTATTTT
>TRBV12-3/TRBV12-4|many|TRBJ2-1|TRBD2
CASSLEGMGLPSSYNEQFF
TGTGCCAGCAGTTTAGAGGGAATGGGACTACCAAGCTCCTACAATGAGCAGTTCTTC
>TRBV28|few|TRBJ1-6|.
CASSFVGDLMLSPLHF
TGTGCCAGCAGTTTTGTAGGGGACCTAATGTTGTCACCCCTCCACTTT
>TRBV4-3|many|TRBJ2-1|TRBD2
CASSLSGRGNEQFF
TGCGCCAGCAGCCTCAGCGGGAGGGGTAATGAGCAGTTCTTC
>TRBV28|many|TRBJ1-1|TRBD1
CASSLGQGIEAFF
TGTGCCAGCAGCCTGGGACAGGGGATTGAAGCTTTCTTT
>TRBV6-2/TRBV6-3|many|TRBJ1-2|.
CASSKGGPKGYTF
TGTGCCAGCAGTAAGGGGGGCCCTAAAGGCTACACCTTC
>TRBV19|few|TRBJ2-1|TRBD2
CASSKTGLANYNEQFF
TGTGCCAGTAGTAAAACGGGACTAGCGAACTACAATGAGCAGTTCTTC
>TRBV19|many|TRBJ2-5|TRBD2
CASSITLAGPQETQYF
TGTGCCAGTAGTATAACGCTAGCGGGCCCACAAGAGACCCAGTACTTC
>TRBV20-1|many|TRBJ1-5|.
CSIKRGGFGNQPQHF
TGCAGTATCAAACGGGGGGGTTTCGGCAATCAGCCCCAGCATTTT
>TRBV5-1|few|TRBJ1-1|.
CASALNRQQGRTEAFF
TGCGCCAGCGCCCTCAATCGGCAGCAGGGGAGGACTGAAGCTTTCTTT
>TRBV6-5|few|TRBJ1-1|.
CTSSSDVGTEAFF
TGTACCAGCAGTTCCGACGTTGGCACTGAAGCTTTCTTT